One and the same sample provided the 22 T cell receptor beta chains below, sequenced in a study of T cell responses to AZD1222 COVID-19 vaccine. This table comes from immunoSEQ multiplex PCR, and its TCRdb copy is limited to in-frame clones, with some not included. The sample records approximately 110,000 clones, 88% being singletons. The sample consisted of peripheral blood, taken on day 0 of AZD1222 vaccination. Every receptor here comes from an adult in good health.

The chain recombines TRBV11-3 with TRBJ1-1; D uncertain. V was pared by 1 base and J by 1 base, with 4 bases between. Germline CDR1 and CDR2: SGHNT and YENEEA. The CDR3 covers 13 residues. The CDR3 DNA reads as TGTGCCAGCAGCTTAGCGGAGAACACTGAAGCTTTCTTT. Encoded protein: CASSLAENTEAFF.

V is TRBV1 and J is TRBJ1-4. TRBV1 is flagged as a pseudogene. This CDR3 is built from 17 residues. The CDR3 loop is CTSSQEGQGPTNEKLFF. In DNA, the CDR3 is TGCACCAGCAGCCAAGAAGGGCAAGGGCCAACTAATGAAAAACTGTTTTTT.

CDR3 nucleotides: TGTGCCATCAGTGGCGGGGGGCCCACAGATACGCAGTATTTT. Translating gives CAISGGGPTDTQYF. The chain recombines TRBV10-3 with TRBJ2-3; 8 nucleotides align to TRBD2. Germline CDR1 and CDR2: ENHRY and SYGVKD. The ends lost 4 bases at V and 2 bases at J; junction bases unmatched: 2. The CDR3 contains 14 residues.

This rearrangement joins TRBV11-3 to TRBJ1-4, with a tentative D call TRBD1 (5 bases). The CDR3 is made up of 15 amino acids. CDR1 is SGHNT, CDR2 YENEEA, per germline. The V gene lost 5 bases and the J gene lost 2 bases, with 12 bases spanning the gap. DNA for the CDR3: TGTGCCAGCAGCACAGACGCAGGGACTAATGAAAAACTGTTTTTT. Its translation: CASSTDAGTNEKLFF.

CDR3 DNA sequence: TGTGCCAGCAGCTCACAGGGGCAGAACACTGAAGCTTTCTTT. Protein product: CASSSQGQNTEAFF. The chain combines TRBV11-2 with TRBJ1-1; 7 bases are shared with TRBD1. CDR1 and CDR2 from the germline V gene are SGHAT and FQNNGV. This CDR3 is built from 14 residues. V lost 4 bases to trimming and J lost 1 base; unmatched junction nucleotides: 3. The full variable domain, rest sourced from reference TRBV11-2 and TRBJ1-1, is EAGVAQSPRYKIIEKRQSVAFWCNPISGHATLYWYQQILGQGPKLLIQFQNNGVVDDSQLPKDRFSAERLKGVDSTLKIQPAKLEDSAVYLCASSSQGQNTEAFFGQGTRLTVV.

The J gene is TRBJ1-5, the V gene TRBV20-1, with no clear D. CDR1 is DFQATT and CDR2 is SNEGSKA in the germline V gene (reference sequence). V was shortened by 3 bases and J by 0 bases, with 6 bases between the two germline ends. The CDR3 covers 13 residues. The CDR3: CSASSGSNQPQHF. In nucleotides, the CDR3 is TGCAGTGCTAGTTCGGGTAGCAATCAGCCCCAGCATTTT.

V gene TRBV4-3 combines with J gene TRBJ1-2; 11 bases fit TRBD1. CDR3 length: 15 amino acids. The trim removed 4 bases at V and 3 bases at J, leaving 4 bases unmatched. The germline gives CDR1 LGHNA, CDR2 YSLEER. The CDR3 nucleotides are TGCGCCAGCAGCCTTGCGGGACAGGGGGACTATGGCTACACCTTC. Amino acids: CASSLAGQGDYGYTF.

The rearrangement uses TRBV14 and TRBJ2-7; D remains unclear. CDR3 size: 15 residues. V was cut by 3 bases and J by 2 bases, with 14 bases left in between. The germline gives CDR1 SGHDN, CDR2 FVKESK. The CDR3 spells CASSQNKVPPYEQYF. CDR3 coding DNA: TGTGCCAGCAGCCAGAATAAAGTTCCCCCCTACGAGCAGTACTTC.

The chain links TRBV11-3 to TRBJ1-2; TRBD1 is a possible D gene (6 bases). CDR1 is SGHNT and CDR2 is YENEEA in the germline V gene. Trimming removed 1 base at V and 5 bases at J, with 14 bases between. This CDR3 has 15 residues. This chain's CDR3 is CASSLGGQPQYGYTF. DNA for the CDR3: TGTGCCAGCAGCTTAGGGGGACAACCACAATATGGCTACACCTTC.

The chain joins TRBV6-5 to TRBJ1-5; 9 nucleotides agree with TRBD1. The V gene end was trimmed by 5 bases and the J gene end by 4 bases; junction bases not matched to a gene: 6. CDR3 length: 15 residues. Germline-derived CDR1 and CDR2 are MNHEY and SVGAGI. The CDR3 DNA reads as TGTGCCAGCAGTCAGTCAGGGACAGGGAATCAGCCCCAGCATTTT. Translated: CASSQSGTGNQPQHF.

This chain joins TRBV7-8 and TRBJ2-1; 9 nucleotides line up with TRBD1. The J segment lost 3 bases and the V segment lost 5 bases, leaving 11 bases of the junction unmatched. The CDR3 has 17 residues. CDR1 is SGHVS and CDR2 is FQNEAQ in the germline V gene. CDR3 loop: CASSPRSGTGIYNEQFF. The DNA for the CDR3 is TGTGCCAGCAGCCCGCGCTCCGGGACAGGGATCTACAATGAGCAGTTCTTC.

V usage is TRBV7-3 and J usage is TRBJ2-1; D remains ambiguous. The CDR3 extends over 15 amino acids. Germline CDR1 SGHTA, CDR2 FQGTGA. The germline V and J ends were trimmed by 4 bases and 0 bases, with 10 bases remaining between them. As DNA, the CDR3 is TGTGCCAGCAGCTCCGGGCTGAGCTCCTACAATGAGCAGTTCTTC. It codes for CASSSGLSSYNEQFF.

This clone was seen a few times. The chain has TRBV2 and TRBJ2-7; D is perhaps TRBD2 (5 bases). CDR3 length: 15 amino acids. V lost 4 bases to trimming and J lost 0 bases, with 13 bases between them. Per germline, CDR1 SNHLY and CDR2 FYNNEI. The CDR3 reads CASSVEGPISYEQYF. The CDR3 DNA is TGTGCCAGCAGTGTCGAGGGCCCGATCTCCTACGAGCAGTACTTC.

This clone appeared a few times. The V and J genes are TRBV6-2 or TRBV6-3 and TRBJ2-5; the match to TRBD2 covers 8 bases. The trim removed 0 bases at V and 2 bases at J, leaving 5 bases unmatched. CDR1 and CDR2 from the germline V gene are MNHEY and SVGEGT. The CDR3 is 16 residues long. CDR3 sequence: CASSYSGSGAQETQYF. CDR3 sequence (DNA): TGTGCCAGCAGTTACTCAGGTAGCGGGGCTCAAGAGACCCAGTACTTC.

CDR3 in DNA: TGTGCCAGCAGTCCTACCCCGACAGGGGTTCAGCCCCAGCATTTT. This sequence encodes CASSPTPTGVQPQHF. The gene calls are TRBV27 and TRBJ1-5; 8 positions agree with TRBD1. Germline V gene lookup returns CDR1 MNHEY and CDR2 SMNVEV (reference sequence). The V segment lost 5 bases and the J segment 6 bases; nucleotides outside the gene matches: 9. This CDR3 is built from 15 residues.

The rearrangement links TRBV27 to TRBJ2-7, with D perhaps matching TRBD1 or TRBD2 (5 bases each). V lost 4 bases to trimming and J lost 4 bases, with 23 bases between them. The CDR3 runs 17 residues. Germline CDR1 MNHEY, CDR2 SMNVEV (reference sequence). CDR3 nucleotides: TGTGCCAGCAGTTCGCGTCATCTGCCGGGGCCGATGTACGAGCAGTACTTC. Residues: CASSSRHLPGPMYEQYF.

V is TRBV5-1 and J is TRBJ1-1; 7 bases line up with TRBD1. Unmatched junction bases numbered 7, after V lost 4 bases and J lost 1 base. Germline assignment: CDR1 SGHRS and CDR2 YFSETQ. This CDR3 comprises 15 residues. This chain's CDR3 is CASSRTGIGNTEAFF. For the CDR3, the DNA is TGCGCCAGCAGCAGGACAGGAATCGGGAACACTGAAGCTTTCTTT. Supplemented by reference TRBV5-1 and TRBJ1-1, the full variable domain reads KAGVTQTPRYLIKTRGQQVTLSCSPISGHRSVSWYQQTPGQGLQFLFEYFSETQRNKGNFPGRFSGRQFSNSRSEMNVSTLELGDSALYLCASSRTGIGNTEAFFGQGTRLTVV.

V is TRBV7-2 and J is TRBJ2-3; D remains unclear. The CDR3 runs to 14 residues. V was shortened by 1 base and J by 0 bases, with 5 bases between the two germline ends. Germline CDR1 is SGHTA and CDR2 is FQGNSA. CDR3 amino acids: CASSLVSSTDTQYF. The CDR3 DNA reads as TGTGCCAGCAGCTTAGTTTCTAGCACAGATACGCAGTATTTT.

The chain is built from TRBV13 and TRBJ1-6; D unresolved. CDR1 and CDR2 (germline): PRHDT, FYEKMQ (reference sequence). This CDR3 region has 15 residues. V was trimmed by 0 bases and J by 9 bases, leaving 12 bases between them. CDR3 DNA: TGTGCCAGCAGCTTAGGACGGCAATCGGCTTCACCCCTCCACTTT. Translation gives CASSLGRQSASPLHF.

The CDR3 DNA reads TGTGCCAGCAGTTTAGCGGGGGGAACCAATGAGCAGTTCTTC. It codes for CASSLAGGTNEQFF. The chain is built from TRBV2 and TRBJ2-1, with 10 bases fitting TRBD2. The CDR3 extends over 14 amino acids. Per the germline V gene, CDR1 is SNHLY and CDR2 is FYNNEI. V lost 5 bases to trimming and J lost 6 bases; unmatched junction nucleotides: 4.

The genes are TRBV6-5 and TRBJ1-5; 8 bases fit TRBD1. CDR1 is MNHEY, CDR2 SVGAGI, per germline. The J segment lost 1 base and the V segment lost 5 bases, leaving 1 base of the junction unmatched. This CDR3 has 14 residues. CDR3 nucleotide sequence: TGTGCCAGCAGTCGACAGGGGAGCAATCAGCCCCAGCATTTT. Its translation is CASSRQGSNQPQHF.

The rearrangement uses TRBV10-3 and TRBJ1-3, with TRBD1 as a possible D gene (6 bases). Germline CDR1 and CDR2: ENHRY and SYGVKD. The V end was cut by 1 base, the J end by 0 bases, with 10 bases between. The length of the CDR3 is 16 residues. CDR3 sequence reads: CAISEYPGVSGNTIYF. CDR3 DNA sequence: TGTGCCATCAGTGAGTACCCAGGGGTCTCTGGAAACACCATATATTTT.